The 8 T cell receptor beta chains below were found in one sample sequenced in a study of T-cell reconstitution after alpha-beta-depleted transplantation in children. It was with unique molecular identifiers that the TCRbeta library was prepared. TCRdb reanalysed the PCR reads using MiXCR and keeps one entry per CDR3 protein. The sample comprises roughly 790,000 distinct CDR3 sequences, 15% to 20% of which are singletons, and roughly 5% rests with the top ten. The specimen comprised PBMCs, mostly from graft donor cells, sampled 360 days after TCRalphabeta/CD19-depleted stem cell transplant. The source of these receptors is a male patient between 10 and 17 years old who had a stem cell transplant for acute lymphoblastic leukemia, so the T cells may come from the graft donor.

The sample holds many counts of this clonotype. Sequence at one end of the junction differs from germline and may be a read error. The chain has TRBV5-1 and TRBJ2-7, with a tentative D call TRBD1 (7 bases). This CDR3 comprises 16 residues. Germline CDR1 SGHRS, CDR2 YFSETQ. The CDR3 loop reads CASSLAVQGGFYEQYF. DNA for the CDR3: TGCGCCAGCAGTTTGGCGGTCCAGGGGGGCTTCTACGAGCAGTACTTC.

Turning to this clonotype: At one boundary the junction diverges from the germline segment, which might be a read error. The rearrangement uses TRBV6-5 and TRBJ2-7; D is ambiguous. Germline assignment: CDR1 MNHEY and CDR2 SVGAGI. The CDR3 is 10 amino acids. DNA for the CDR3: TGTGCCAGCGACTCCGACGAGCAGTACTTC. This codes for CASDSDEQYF.

The V call is TRBV19, the J call TRBJ2-3; 12 bases fit TRBD2. The germline V gene encodes CDR1 LNHDA and CDR2 SQIVND (reference sequence). The CDR3 totals 15 residues. J was trimmed by 13 bases and V by 5 bases; bases with no gene match: 13. Written as DNA, the CDR3 is TGTGCCAGTAGTCCCGCTAGCGGGAGGGCCCTTTTGGAGTATTTT. It is translated as CASSPASGRALLEYF.

This clonotype was counted many times. The V call is TRBV27, the J call TRBJ2-7; D possibly corresponds to TRBD2 (5 bases). Germline V gives CDR1 MNHEY, CDR2 SMNVEV (reference sequence). This CDR3 region has 13 residues. Trimming cost V 3 bases and J 5 bases, with 11 bases left between them. The CDR3, as DNA: TGTGCCAGCAGTTTGGGAGCGTTCCACGAGCAGTACTTC. This gives the protein CASSLGAFHEQYF.

This clonotype came up a few times. The CDR3 region has the DNA TGTGCCAGCAGTGGGCGACTAGCGGGGAGCTACGAGCAGTACTTC. Amino acids: CASSGRLAGSYEQYF. The chain links TRBV25-1 to TRBJ2-7, with 11 bases lining up with TRBD2. Germline V gene data show CDR1 as MGHDK and CDR2 as SYGVNS. V trimming: 4 bases; J trimming: 3 bases; junction bases outside the gene matches: 5. CDR3 length: 15 amino acids.

This clonotype was observed at least ten times. This chain links TRBV18 with TRBJ2-7; D gene unclear. The V end was cut by 0 bases, the J end by 0 bases, with 12 bases between. The CDR3 spans 16 residues. Germline-derived CDR1 and CDR2 are KGHSH and LQKENI. The CDR3 loop is CASSPPGLRISYEQYF. Written as DNA, the CDR3 is TGTGCCAGCTCACCACCGGGATTGAGGATCTCCTACGAGCAGTACTTC. Using reference TRBV18 and TRBJ2-7 for the parts outside the CDR3, the full variable domain is NAGVMQNPRHLVRRRGQEARLRCSPMKGHSHVYWYRQLPEEGLKFMVYLQKENIIDESGMPKERFSAEFPKEGPSILRIQQVVRGDSAAYFCASSPPGLRISYEQYFGPGTRLTVT.

This clonotype was seen at least ten times. V gene TRBV5-1 combines with J gene TRBJ2-2; tentatively, D is TRBD1 or TRBD2 (5 bases each). V was shortened by 4 bases and J by 3 bases, with 16 bases between the two germline ends. CDR1 SGHRS and CDR2 YFSETQ come from the germline V gene. The length of the CDR3 is 16 residues. The CDR3 here is CASSLTSRGDTGELFF. The CDR3 DNA follows: TGCGCCAGCAGCCTTACGTCGCGAGGGGACACCGGGGAGCTGTTTTTT.

This clonotype was seen a few times. This rearrangement joins TRBV24-1 to TRBJ2-7; the match to TRBD1 covers 9 bases. The length of the CDR3 is 14 residues. Germline-derived CDR1 and CDR2 are KGHDR and SFDVKD. After removal of 7 bases from V and 2 bases from J, the junction contained 5 bases not matched to a gene. CDR3 nucleotides: TGTGCCACCAGCCCCCGGGACAGGGCCTACGAGCAGTACTTC. It is translated as CATSPRDRAYEQYF.